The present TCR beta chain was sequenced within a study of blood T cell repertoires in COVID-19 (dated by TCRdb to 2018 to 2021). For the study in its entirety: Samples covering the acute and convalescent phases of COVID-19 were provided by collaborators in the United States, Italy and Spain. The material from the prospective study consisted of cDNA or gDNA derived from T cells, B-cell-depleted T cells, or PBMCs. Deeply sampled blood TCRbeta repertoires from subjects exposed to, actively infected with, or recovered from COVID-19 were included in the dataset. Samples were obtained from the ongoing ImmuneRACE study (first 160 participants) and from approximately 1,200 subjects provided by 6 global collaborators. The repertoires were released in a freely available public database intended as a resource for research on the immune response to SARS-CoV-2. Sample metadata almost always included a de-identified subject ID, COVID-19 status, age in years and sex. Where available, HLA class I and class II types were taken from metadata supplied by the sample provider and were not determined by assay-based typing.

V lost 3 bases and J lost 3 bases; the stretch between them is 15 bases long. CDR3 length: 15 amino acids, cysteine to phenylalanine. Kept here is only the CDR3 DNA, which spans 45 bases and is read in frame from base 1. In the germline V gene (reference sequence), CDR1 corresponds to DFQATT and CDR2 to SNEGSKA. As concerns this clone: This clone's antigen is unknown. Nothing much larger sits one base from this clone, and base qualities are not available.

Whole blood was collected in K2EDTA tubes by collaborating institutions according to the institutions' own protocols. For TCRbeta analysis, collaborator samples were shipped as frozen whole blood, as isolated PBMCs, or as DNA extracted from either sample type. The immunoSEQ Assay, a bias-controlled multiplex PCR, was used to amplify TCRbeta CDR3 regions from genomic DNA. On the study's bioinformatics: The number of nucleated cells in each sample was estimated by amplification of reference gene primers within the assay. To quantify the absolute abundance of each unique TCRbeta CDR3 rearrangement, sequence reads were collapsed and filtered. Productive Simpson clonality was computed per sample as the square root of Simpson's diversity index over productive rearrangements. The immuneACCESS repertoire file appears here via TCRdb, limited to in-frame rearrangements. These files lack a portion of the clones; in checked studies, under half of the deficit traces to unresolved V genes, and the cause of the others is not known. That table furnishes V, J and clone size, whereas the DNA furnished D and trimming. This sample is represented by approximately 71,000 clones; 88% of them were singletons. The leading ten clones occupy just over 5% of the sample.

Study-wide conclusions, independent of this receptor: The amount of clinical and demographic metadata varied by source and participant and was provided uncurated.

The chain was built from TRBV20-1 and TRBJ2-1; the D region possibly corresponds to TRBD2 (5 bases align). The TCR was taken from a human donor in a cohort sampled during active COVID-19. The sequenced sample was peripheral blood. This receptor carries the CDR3 CSASGEWVDYNEQFF. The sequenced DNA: TGCAGTGCTAGTGGGGAGTGGGTGGACTACAATGAGCAGTTCTTC.